This T cell receptor (beta chain) was observed in a study of T cells after yellow fever vaccination. Notes on the study in general: CD4 and CD8 compartments shared a small share of clonotypes. Clones from primary vaccination mostly reappeared after the booster (96% CD4, over 85% CD8). Researchers cautioned that FACS-sorted repertoires could harbor abundant clonotypes contaminating from the bulk population.

Via MiXCR, TCRdb re-called the 5' RACE reads, giving one row per CDR3 protein. Altogether hundreds of thousands of distinct CDR3 sequences are present, roughly 8.7% being singletons, with the ten largest covering approximately 19%. The germline V gene has CDR1 MNHEY and CDR2 SMNVEV (reference sequence). The CDR3 runs to 16 residues. V was pared by 0 bases and J by 1 base, with 4 bases of the junction left unmatched. A note on this clonotype: Its antigen is as yet unknown.

Material: PBMCs, obtained on the day of the first yellow fever vaccination. The sequence was collected from a man aged 18 to 29 who received the YFV17D yellow fever vaccine. This chain joins TRBV27 and TRBJ2-3, with 7 bases fitting TRBD2. The DNA of the CDR3 is TGTGCCAGCAGTTTATCTCGGACTAGTGGCACAGATACGCAGTATTTT. Protein product: CASSLSRTSGTDTQYF.